These T cell receptor beta chains were read from a single sample in a study of CD8 T cells in Susac syndrome. From the immunoSEQ multiplex PCR reads, TCRdb called clonotypes with MiXCR, one entry per CDR3 protein. The repertoire includes under 200,000 distinct CDR3 sequences, around 95% of them detected once, and 0.15% to 0.2% sits in the top ten. The source material was CD8+ T cells from PBMCs. These receptors were collected from a human donor with multiple sclerosis. CDR3s include the opening cysteine and the closing phenylalanine or tryptophan. D genes are given only for firm matches. Where a row states a size, it is once, few, many or the class of an expanded clone; other rows omit it.

cdr3_aa: CASSLPRANVLTF
cdr3_nt: TGTGCCAGCAGTTTACCCCGGGCCAACGTCCTGACTTTC
cdr3_length: 13
j_call: TRBJ2-6
clone_size: .
d_call: .
v_call: TRBV12-3/TRBV12-4

cdr3_aa: CASSLEGVVAGGYEQYF
cdr3_nt: TGCGCCAGCAGCTTGGAAGGCGTGGTAGCGGGTGGCTACGAGCAGTACTTC
cdr3_length: 17
j_call: TRBJ2-7
clone_size: .
d_call: TRBD2
v_call: TRBV5-1

cdr3_aa: CSVAGASGREIYEQFF
cdr3_nt: TGCAGCGTTGCTGGGGCTAGCGGGAGGGAAATCTATGAGCAGTTCTTC
cdr3_length: 16
j_call: TRBJ2-1
clone_size: .
d_call: TRBD2
v_call: TRBV29-1

cdr3_aa: CASTGGYEQYF
cdr3_nt: TGTGCCAGCACAGGGGGGTACGAGCAGTACTTC
cdr3_length: 11
j_call: TRBJ2-7
clone_size: .
d_call: .
v_call: TRBV7-9

cdr3_aa: CASSHYLDPNEKLFF
cdr3_nt: TGTGCCAGCAGCCACTATTTGGATCCGAATGAAAAACTGTTTTTT
cdr3_length: 15
j_call: TRBJ1-4
clone_size: once
d_call: .
v_call: TRBV3-1

cdr3_aa: CSVDSTWPGGGVPHTDTQYF
cdr3_nt: TGCAGCGTTGATTCCACCTGGCCCGGGGGGGGTGTACCTCACACAGATACGCAGTATTTT
cdr3_length: 20
j_call: TRBJ2-3
clone_size: .
d_call: TRBD2
v_call: TRBV29-1

cdr3_aa: CASSLIVYEQYF
cdr3_nt: TGTGCCAGCAGTTTAATAGTCTACGAGCAGTACTTC
cdr3_length: 12
j_call: TRBJ2-7
clone_size: .
d_call: .
v_call: TRBV28

cdr3_aa: CASSSGQLYGYTF
cdr3_nt: TGTGCCAGCAGCTCGGGACAGTTATATGGCTACACCTTC
cdr3_length: 13
j_call: TRBJ1-2
clone_size: .
d_call: TRBD1
v_call: TRBV9

cdr3_aa: CASSVLGADTQYF
cdr3_nt: TGTGCCAGCAGTGTCCTAGGGGCAGATACGCAGTATTTT
cdr3_length: 13
j_call: TRBJ2-3
clone_size: .
d_call: .
v_call: TRBV27

cdr3_aa: CASSLEYSNQPQHF
cdr3_nt: TGTGCCAGCAGTTTAGAGTATAGCAATCAGCCCCAGCATTTT
cdr3_length: 14
j_call: TRBJ1-5
clone_size: .
d_call: .
v_call: TRBV6-6

cdr3_aa: CASSDTRDYQETQYF
cdr3_nt: TGCGCCAGCAGCGACACCCGGGACTACCAAGAGACCCAGTACTTC
cdr3_length: 15
j_call: TRBJ2-5
clone_size: .
d_call: .
v_call: TRBV5-1

cdr3_aa: CSARDQGGLYEQYF
cdr3_nt: TGCAGTGCTAGAGATCAGGGGGGCCTCTACGAGCAGTACTTC
cdr3_length: 14
j_call: TRBJ2-7
clone_size: .
d_call: .
v_call: TRBV20-1

cdr3_aa: CSALDVQGWGTEAFF
cdr3_nt: TGCAGCGCCCTCGACGTCCAGGGATGGGGCACTGAAGCTTTCTTT
cdr3_length: 15
j_call: TRBJ1-1
clone_size: .
d_call: .
v_call: TRBV29-1

cdr3_aa: CASTFGGVVEAFF
cdr3_nt: TGTGCCAGCACCTTCGGGGGGGTAGTAGAAGCTTTCTTT
cdr3_length: 13
j_call: TRBJ1-1
clone_size: .
d_call: .
v_call: TRBV12-3/TRBV12-4

cdr3_aa: CASSIGFSQNSPLHF
cdr3_nt: TGTGCCAGTAGTATCGGGTTCTCCCAGAATTCACCCCTCCACTTT
cdr3_length: 15
j_call: TRBJ1-6
clone_size: .
d_call: .
v_call: TRBV19

cdr3_aa: CASSIRDPYYEQYF
cdr3_nt: TGTGCCAGTAGTATTAGGGATCCATACTACGAGCAGTACTTC
cdr3_length: 14
j_call: TRBJ2-7
clone_size: .
d_call: .
v_call: TRBV19

cdr3_aa: CASSLLSTGYNEQFF
cdr3_nt: TGTGCCAGCAGCTTACTGTCTACAGGGTACAATGAGCAGTTCTTC
cdr3_length: 15
j_call: TRBJ2-1
clone_size: .
d_call: .
v_call: TRBV7-9

cdr3_aa: CASSLNSGLVRQFF
cdr3_nt: TGTGCCAGCAGTTTGAACTCGGGGCTCGTTCGGCAGTTCTTC
cdr3_length: 14
j_call: TRBJ2-1
clone_size: .
d_call: .
v_call: TRBV28

cdr3_aa: CAWSAGSGYEQYF
cdr3_nt: TGTGCCTGGAGTGCGGGATCCGGCTACGAGCAGTACTTC
cdr3_length: 13
j_call: TRBJ2-7
clone_size: .
d_call: .
v_call: TRBV30

cdr3_aa: CAISDPRTGGYNEQFF
cdr3_nt: TGTGCCATCAGTGACCCGCGTACAGGGGGGTACAATGAGCAGTTCTTC
cdr3_length: 16
j_call: TRBJ2-1
clone_size: .
d_call: TRBD1
v_call: TRBV10-3

cdr3_aa: CASTQTPSAGYNEQFF
cdr3_nt: TGTGCCAGCACCCAGACCCCCAGCGCGGGGTACAATGAGCAGTTCTTC
cdr3_length: 16
j_call: TRBJ2-1
clone_size: .
d_call: .
v_call: TRBV2

cdr3_aa: CSVGGGTGGYNEQFF
cdr3_nt: TGCAGCGTTGGAGGAGGGACAGGGGGTTACAATGAGCAGTTCTTC
cdr3_length: 15
j_call: TRBJ2-1
clone_size: once
d_call: TRBD1
v_call: TRBV29-1

cdr3_aa: CASSLIRVAYNEQFF
cdr3_nt: TGTGCCAGCAGTTTAATTCGTGTCGCCTACAATGAGCAGTTCTTC
cdr3_length: 15
j_call: TRBJ2-1
clone_size: .
d_call: .
v_call: TRBV27

cdr3_aa: CASGPGQNYEQYF
cdr3_nt: TGTGCCAGCGGACCGGGACAGAACTACGAGCAGTACTTC
cdr3_length: 13
j_call: TRBJ2-7
clone_size: .
d_call: TRBD1
v_call: TRBV27